A selection of T cell receptor beta chains follows, all from one sample in a study of blood T cell repertoires in COVID-19. Libraries were prepared by immunoSEQ multiplex PCR; TCRdb keeps only in-frame clonotypes and omits some of them. The repertoire holds approximately 70,000 clones, with about 80% as singletons. Sequencing was done on a sample of peripheral blood. The origin of the receptors is a woman in her fifties or sixties with acute or convalescent COVID-19. The CDR3 runs from the conserved cysteine through the conserved F or W. D genes are given only for firm matches. Only part of the rows carry a size: once, few, many, or a class if the clone is expanded.

>-|TRBV6-5|-|TRBJ1-1
TGTGCCAGCAGTTATGACGGGACTGCCGGCACTGAAGCTTTCTTT
CASSYDGTAGTEAFF
>-|TRBV7-7|TRBD2|TRBJ2-3
TGTGCCAGCAGCTTAGGACTAGCGGGCACAGATACGCAGTATTTT
CASSLGLAGTDTQYF
>few|TRBV7-2|TRBD2|TRBJ2-2
TGTGCCAGCAGCCTTAGTGGGCGGGGGAAGGGGACCGGGGAGCTGTTTTTT
CASSLSGRGKGTGELFF
>-|TRBV6-6|-|TRBJ1-5
TGTGCCAGCAGTTACGGCGGGGATAGCAATCAGCCCCAGCATTTT
CASSYGGDSNQPQHF
>once|TRBV7-3|TRBD1|TRBJ2-3
TGTGCCAGCAGGTACTCGACAGGGAGTGGAGATACGCAGTATTTT
CASRYSTGSGDTQYF
>-|TRBV5-1|TRBD1|TRBJ1-4
TGCGCCAGCAGCCCCGACAGGGATAAGGCTAATGAAAAACTGTTTTTT
CASSPDRDKANEKLFF
>-|TRBV19|-|TRBJ1-5
TGTGCCAGTAGTCTCCGGGACATAGGGCAGCCCCAGCATTTT
CASSLRDIGQPQHF
>few|TRBV7-3|-|TRBJ1-1
TGTGCCAGCAGCCGTCAGGGAAACACTGAAGCTTTCTTT
CASSRQGNTEAFF
>-|TRBV5-1|-|TRBJ1-6
TGCGCCAGCAGCTTGGTGGCAGATAATTCACCCCTCCACTTT
CASSLVADNSPLHF
>-|TRBV6-5|-|TRBJ2-7
TGTGCCAGCGGGCGGGACAGCTACGAGCAGTACTTC
CASGRDSYEQYF
>-|TRBV6-5|-|TRBJ1-2
TGTGCCAGCAGTTTCCACTCAGCCCTAGGATATGGCTACACCTTC
CASSFHSALGYGYTF
>-|TRBV21-1|-|TRBJ2-7
TGTGCCAGCGGTAGGCGGAAGATCTACGAGCAGTACTTC
CASGRRKIYEQYF
>-|TRBV6-5|-|TRBJ1-3
TGTGCCAGCATGAGGGGCAGGGGCTCTGGAAACACCATATATTTT
CASMRGRGSGNTIYF
>-|TRBV21-1|-|TRBJ2-3
TGTGCCAGCAGCAAAATCCTCCCCCCCACAGATACGCAGTATTTT
CASSKILPPTDTQYF
>-|TRBV24-1|-|TRBJ2-1
TGTGCCACCAGTGATTTTGGGAAAGGGGTCAACAATGAGCAGTTCTTC
CATSDFGKGVNNEQFF
>once|TRBV10-3|-|TRBJ1-1
TGTGCCATCAGTGGGGCAGGCAACACTGAAGCTTTCTTT
CAISGAGNTEAFF
>once|TRBV4-1|TRBD1|TRBJ1-4
TGCGCCAGCAGCCAAGGGGACAGGGAGAATGAAAAACTGTTTTTT
CASSQGDRENEKLFF
>-|TRBV12-3/TRBV12-4|TRBD1|TRBJ2-7
TGTGCCAGCAGAGGGACAGGATTCTACGAGCAGTACTTC
CASRGTGFYEQYF
>-|TRBV18|-|TRBJ2-2
TGTGCCAGCTCGGGACTACAGGGCAGCACCGGGGAGCTGTTTTTT
CASSGLQGSTGELFF
>-|TRBV3-1/TRBV3-2|-|TRBJ2-3
TGTGCCAGCCGAAACAGTCTGCGGGGTAGCACAGATACGCAGTATTTT
CASRNSLRGSTDTQYF
>-|TRBV4-1|-|TRBJ1-2
TGCGCCAGCAGCTCCTTAGGACGGGATAAAAACTATGGCTACACCTTC
CASSSLGRDKNYGYTF
>-|TRBV7-2|-|TRBJ1-1
TGTGCCAGCAGCTTAGTTTCCGGGGCTGAAGCTTTCTTT
CASSLVSGAEAFF
>once|TRBV10-1|-|TRBJ2-2
TGCGCCAGCAGTGAGAGAGCGAACACCGGGGAGCTGTTTTTT
CASSERANTGELFF
>-|TRBV19|-|TRBJ2-5
TGTGCCAGTAGTATTGGCAGGCAAGAGACCCAGTACTTC
CASSIGRQETQYF
>-|TRBV2|-|TRBJ1-2
TGTGCCAGCAGTGAAGATAGGGCAGGGTGGTATGGCTACACCTTC
CASSEDRAGWYGYTF
>-|TRBV7-8|-|TRBJ2-7
TGTGCCAGCAGCCTCCACGGGGTGTACGAGCAGTACTTC
CASSLHGVYEQYF
>-|TRBV2|TRBD2|TRBJ2-5
TGTGCCAGCAGGGAAGGACTAGCGGGAAAAGAGACCCAGTACTTC
CASREGLAGKETQYF
>-|TRBV18|TRBD1|TRBJ2-7
TGTGCCAGCTCACAAACAGGGGATGGTACCGAGCAGTACTTC
CASSQTGDGTEQYF
>-|TRBV27|-|TRBJ1-2
TGTGCCAGCAGTTTATCGGGGGGTTCGACCTATGGCTACACCTTC
CASSLSGGSTYGYTF
>-|TRBV28|-|TRBJ1-5
TGTGCCAGCAGTGGTGACAGTTTCCTTAGCAATCAGCCCCAGCATTTT
CASSGDSFLSNQPQHF
>-|TRBV7-9|TRBD1|TRBJ2-5
TGTGCCAGCAGCATACAATGGACAGGGGAAGAGACCCAGTACTTC
CASSIQWTGEETQYF
>-|TRBV5-4|TRBD1|TRBJ2-2
TGTGCCAGCAGCCGGACAGGGGGGACCGCCGGGGAGCTGTTTTTT
CASSRTGGTAGELFF
>-|TRBV30|-|TRBJ1-6
TGTGCCTGGCAAACCGGGACAAGAAATTCACCCCTCCACTTT
CAWQTGTRNSPLHF
>-|TRBV4-2|TRBD1|TRBJ1-4
TGTGCCAGCAGCCAAGACACAGGGGTGGGGGAAAAACTGTTTTTT
CASSQDTGVGEKLFF
>few|TRBV24-1|TRBD1|TRBJ1-2
TGTGCCACCAGTGATACAGGGGTGCGCTATGGCTACACCTTC
CATSDTGVRYGYTF
>once|TRBV28|-|TRBJ1-5
TGTGCCAGCAAAAGGGACATCCTAAATCAGCCCCAGCATTTT
CASKRDILNQPQHF
>-|TRBV30|-|TRBJ1-6
TGTGCCTGGAGTGATACTGGAGGAAATTCACCCCTCCACTTT
CAWSDTGGNSPLHF